The 24 T cell receptor beta chains given below trace back to one sample, sequenced in a study of blood T cell repertoires in COVID-19. Clones were sequenced by immunoSEQ multiplex PCR, and TCRdb holds only the in-frame ones, with some missing. The data show over 150,000 clones, around 83% seen once. The sample taken for sequencing was peripheral blood. These receptors all stem from a human donor in a cohort sampled during active COVID-19.

This sequence joins TRBV7-2 and TRBJ1-5; D perhaps matches TRBD1 (6 bases). Germline-derived CDR1 and CDR2 are SGHTA and FQGNSA. This CDR3 is 16 amino acids long. V was shortened by 4 bases and J by 3 bases, with 16 bases between the two germline ends. CDR3 amino acids: CASSSNPGQNNQPQHF. The CDR3 nucleotides read TGTGCCAGCAGCTCCAATCCTGGACAGAACAATCAGCCCCAGCATTTT.

The CDR3 DNA is TGTGCCTGGAGTGGTAATAGCAATCAGCCCCAGCATTTT. Protein: CAWSGNSNQPQHF. The chain employs TRBV30 and TRBJ1-5, with D unclear. The V gene lost 1 base and the J gene lost 0 bases, with 4 bases spanning the gap. Germline lookup yields CDR1 GTSNPN and CDR2 SVGIG (reference sequence). The CDR3 is 13 residues long.

The chain uses TRBV19 and TRBJ1-5; D ambiguous. The V end was cut by 1 base, the J end by 4 bases, with 8 bases between. Germline CDR1 reads LNHDA; CDR2 reads SQIVND (reference sequence). The CDR3 consists of 14 residues. CDR3 amino acids: CASSIGTGNQPQHF. In nucleotides, the CDR3 is TGTGCCAGTAGTATAGGGACGGGAAATCAGCCCCAGCATTTT.

This chain links TRBV19 with TRBJ1-5, with D unresolved. V lost 3 bases and J 0 bases, leaving 15 bases between the germline ends. The CDR3 is made up of 17 amino acids. Germline CDR1 LNHDA, CDR2 SQIVND (reference sequence). The CDR3 is CASSIETHRNSNQPQHF. In DNA, the CDR3 is TGTGCCAGTAGTATTGAAACTCACAGAAATAGCAATCAGCCCCAGCATTTT. The whole variable domain, filled in from reference TRBV19 and TRBJ1-5, reads DGGITQSPKYLFRKEGQNVTLSCEQNLNHDAMYWYRQDPGQGLRLIYYSQIVNDFQKGDIAEGYSVSREKKESFPLTVTSAQKNPTAFYLCASSIETHRNSNQPQHFGDGTRLSIL.

This chain joins TRBV7-2 and TRBJ2-3; no firm D call. Looked up from germline, CDR1 is SGHTA and CDR2 is FQGNSA. CDR3 length: 13 amino acids. V gave up 1 base and J gave up 7 bases, with 9 bases separating them. CDR3 loop: CASSLVWRYTQYF. CDR3 in DNA: TGTGCCAGCAGCTTAGTATGGCGGTATACGCAGTATTTT.

The chain employs TRBV25-1 and TRBJ2-5; a weak D match, TRBD2 (5 bases). Trimming stripped 1 base from V and 2 bases from J, with 11 bases between. CDR1 is MGHDK, CDR2 SYGVNS, per germline. The CDR3 covers 15 residues. The CDR3 reads CASSEFGGWQETQYF. CDR3 coding DNA: TGTGCCAGCAGTGAATTTGGAGGTTGGCAAGAGACCCAGTACTTC.

Details on this clone: The sample holds other DNA sequences that translate to the same CDR3. The chain recombines TRBV5-1 with TRBJ2-7; tentative D call: TRBD2 (6 bases). V dropped 1 base and J dropped 3 bases, with 11 bases sitting between them. Per the germline V gene, CDR1 is SGHRS and CDR2 is YFSETQ. The CDR3 is 14 amino acids. The CDR3 here is CASSLRLASYEQYF. In nucleotides, the CDR3 is TGCGCCAGCAGCTTGCGGCTAGCGAGCTACGAGCAGTACTTC.

This clone was counted once. This chain connects TRBV9 to TRBJ2-1, with 7 bases matching TRBD1. Trimming took 4 bases from V and 3 from J; bases not matched to a gene: 7. The CDR3 totals 15 residues. Germline values: CDR1 SGDLS, CDR2 YYNGEE. CDR3 loop: CASSPRQGSYNEQFF. CDR3 nucleotide sequence: TGTGCCAGCAGCCCCCGACAGGGTAGCTACAATGAGCAGTTCTTC. The full variable domain, rest sourced from reference TRBV9 and TRBJ2-1, is DSGVTQTPKHLITATGQRVTLRCSPRSGDLSVYWYQQSLDQGLQFLIQYYNGEERAKGNILERFSAQQFPDLHSELNLSSLELGDSALYFCASSPRQGSYNEQFFGPGTRLTVL.

The chain has TRBV7-2 and TRBJ1-1; D is undetermined. Trimming left V 1 base short and J 4 bases short, with 13 bases between. The CDR3 loop spans 15 amino acids. The germline CDR1 and CDR2 sequences are SGHTA and FQGNSA. CDR3 region: CASSLGGGWLTEAFF. The CDR3 DNA is TGTGCCAGCAGCTTAGGAGGCGGTTGGCTCACTGAAGCTTTCTTT.

This sequence joins TRBV2 and TRBJ2-1; 8 positions agree with TRBD1. Germline loops: CDR1 SNHLY, CDR2 FYNNEI. The CDR3 sequence is 13 residues long. The J segment lost 7 bases and the V segment lost 10 bases, leaving 9 bases of the junction unmatched. The chain's CDR3 is CATTPRGLNEQFF. CDR3 nucleotide sequence: TGTGCCACCACCCCCAGGGGGCTAAATGAGCAGTTCTTC.

V gene TRBV27 combines with J gene TRBJ2-5, with TRBD2 as a possible D gene (5 bases). The CDR3 is made up of 16 amino acids. Germline assignment: CDR1 MNHEY and CDR2 SMNVEV (reference sequence). Trimming stripped 3 bases from V and 0 bases from J, with 14 bases between. The CDR3, as DNA: TGTGCCAGCAGTTTTTTAGGGAGATCCTACCAAGAGACCCAGTACTTC. It codes for CASSFLGRSYQETQYF.

The rearrangement uses TRBV27 and TRBJ1-3; D gene unclear. Germline V gives CDR1 MNHEY, CDR2 SMNVEV (reference sequence). This CDR3 has 13 residues. Trimming stripped 2 bases from V and 4 bases from J, with 6 bases between. CDR3 DNA: TGTGCCAGCAGTTTAGGCAGAGGAAACACCATATATTTT. As protein: CASSLGRGNTIYF.

This clone was found once. The chain has TRBV18 and TRBJ1-1; TRBD1 might be the D (6 bases). The V gene lost 2 bases and the J gene lost 1 base, with 11 bases spanning the gap. Germline CDR1 reads KGHSH; CDR2 reads LQKENI. This CDR3 comprises 15 residues. CDR3 DNA sequence: TGTGCCAGCTCACCAGGGGGCTGGTCGAACACTGAAGCTTTCTTT. Its translation is CASSPGGWSNTEAFF. Supplemented by reference TRBV18 and TRBJ1-1, the full variable domain reads NAGVMQNPRHLVRRRGQEARLRCSPMKGHSHVYWYRQLPEEGLKFMVYLQKENIIDESGMPKERFSAEFPKEGPSILRIQQVVRGDSAAYFCASSPGGWSNTEAFFGQGTRLTVV.

The V gene is TRBV10-2, the J gene TRBJ2-1; 8 bases are a match to TRBD2. The CDR3 is made up of 14 amino acids. Germline V gives CDR1 WSHSY, CDR2 SAAADI. With 6 bases clipped from V and 5 bases from J, the junction kept 6 bases outside the gene matches. The DNA of the CDR3 is TGCGCCAGCAGGGGTCTAGCGGGTCACAATGAGCAGTTCTTC. Protein: CASRGLAGHNEQFF.

The V gene is TRBV24-1, the J gene TRBJ2-7; D is uncertain. The CDR3 contains 12 residues. V lost 3 bases and J 4 bases, leaving 6 bases between the germline ends. The germline V gene encodes CDR1 KGHDR and CDR2 SFDVKD. The CDR3 DNA follows: TGTGCCACCAGTGATCCCCCATACGAGCAGTACTTC. This codes for CATSDPPYEQYF.

This chain connects TRBV28 to TRBJ1-5, with D perhaps TRBD1 (5 bases). CDR3 length: 16 residues. Germline CDR1 is MDHEN and CDR2 is SYDVKM. V lost 6 bases to trimming and J lost 6 bases, with 21 bases between them. This CDR3 reads CASSLGAGWEIQPQHF. CDR3 sequence (DNA): TGTGCCAGCAGCCTAGGTGCAGGGTGGGAAATTCAGCCCCAGCATTTT.

V gene TRBV7-8 combines with J gene TRBJ2-2, with TRBD1 identical over 7 bases. This CDR3 is 16 amino acids long. The germline V gene encodes CDR1 SGHVS and CDR2 FQNEAQ. After removal of 5 bases from V and 1 base from J, the junction contained 7 bases not matched to a gene. CDR3 coding DNA: TGTGCCAGCAGCCCCGCGAGGACAGGGAACACCGGGGAGCTGTTTTTT. Its translation: CASSPARTGNTGELFF. Based on the CDR3 plus reference TRBV7-8 and TRBJ2-2, the full variable domain is GAGVSQSPRYKVAKRGQDVALRCDPISGHVSLFWYQQALGQGPEFLTYFQNEAQLDKSGLPSDRFFAERPEGSVSTLKIQRTQQEDSAVYLCASSPARTGNTGELFFGEGSRLTVL.

Details on this clone: An end of the junction differs from the germline gene, which may be a read error. The chain uses TRBV4-1 and TRBJ2-4; 8 bases line up with TRBD2. Germline CDR1 is MGHRA and CDR2 is YSYEKL. This CDR3 comprises 17 residues. CDR3 nucleotides: TGCGCCAGCAGCCAAGATTCTCCAGCGGGAGCCCAAAACATTCAGTACTTC. Translation gives CASSQDSPAGAQNIQYF.

V is TRBV6-6 and J is TRBJ2-7; no definite D call. The germline gives CDR1 MNHNY, CDR2 SVGAGI (reference sequence). With 5 bases removed from V and 3 bases from J, the gap between germline ends came to 14 bases. This CDR3 has 14 amino acids. The CDR3 sequence: CASSDDLRGYEQYF. As DNA, the CDR3 is TGTGCCAGCAGTGACGACCTAAGAGGCTACGAGCAGTACTTC.

J is TRBJ2-7 and V is TRBV3-1 (or the pseudogene TRBV3-2); 9 nucleotides align to TRBD1. The CDR3 is 13 amino acids. Germline V gives CDR1 LGHDT, CDR2 YNNKEL (reference sequence). V shed 5 bases, J shed 5 bases, and the junction held 4 bases outside the gene matches. CDR3 residues: CASSSTGGDEQYF. CDR3 bases: TGTGCCAGCAGCAGTACAGGGGGCGACGAGCAGTACTTC.

The chain has TRBV6-5 and TRBJ2-7; 7 nucleotides line up with TRBD2. CDR1 is MNHEY, CDR2 SVGAGI, per germline. The CDR3 is made up of 15 amino acids. The trim removed 2 bases at V and 0 bases at J, leaving 4 bases unmatched. This CDR3 reads CASSYNGGSSYEQYF. The CDR3 coding sequence is TGTGCCAGCAGTTACAATGGCGGGAGCTCCTACGAGCAGTACTTC.

This clone was recorded once. V gene TRBV6-1 combines with J gene TRBJ2-6; 8 nucleotides align to TRBD2. Trimming took 4 bases from V and 0 from J; bases not matched to a gene: 5. The CDR3 runs 17 residues. Germline V gene data show CDR1 as MNHNS and CDR2 as SASEGT. The CDR3 protein is CASSGRREGSGANVLTF. CDR3 coding DNA: TGTGCCAGCAGTGGACGACGGGAGGGCTCTGGGGCCAACGTCCTGACTTTC.

This clone was observed once. The genes are TRBV7-2 and TRBJ1-3; 7 bases align to TRBD1. The ends lost 5 bases at V and 2 bases at J; junction bases unmatched: 3. This CDR3 has 14 amino acids. Germline V gene lookup returns CDR1 SGHTA and CDR2 FQGNSA. CDR3 sequence: CASSKQGTGNTIYF. CDR3 sequence (DNA): TGTGCCAGCAGCAAACAGGGGACTGGAAACACCATATATTTT.

This chain uses TRBV11-2 with TRBJ2-3, with 10 bases aligning to TRBD1. Germline V gene lookup returns CDR1 SGHAT and CDR2 FQNNGV. V was clipped by 5 bases and J by 0 bases; unmatched bases: 5. The CDR3 contains 16 residues. In DNA, the CDR3 is TGTGCCAGCAGCCCGGGACAGGGGATTAGCACAGATACGCAGTATTTT. Amino acid sequence: CASSPGQGISTDTQYF.